This T cell receptor (beta chain) was profiled in a study of cytomegalovirus exposure and HLA in healthy donors. Whole-study findings and limits: The authors later linked a missense DCLRE1C variant to TCR beta V- and J-gene trimming. A later analysis linked some 17,000 TCR beta sequences to HLA alleles at 0.05 false discovery rate. The authors considered a cluster of highly shared sequence variants likely to be a sequencing artifact.

This CDR3 spans 12 amino acids. After removal of 10 bases from V and 3 bases from J, the junction contained 4 bases not matched to a gene. Per germline, CDR1 MNHEY and CDR2 SMNVEV (reference sequence). Primers: 60 Vbeta forward and 13 Jbeta reverse. Here immunoSEQ multiplex PCR was the method, and the copy in TCRdb shows in-frame clones only, minus some. The sample has around 200,000 clones; roughly 85% are singletons. On this clone itself: Its antigen is unknown.

The rearrangement joins TRBV27 to TRBJ2-7, with 9 bases lining up with TRBD2. The TCR was taken from a woman between 45 and 60 years old in good health and CMV-seronegative. Source material: PBMCs. The CDR3 DNA reads as TGTGCCACATTTAGCGGGAGCTACGAGCAGTACTTC. This gives the protein CATFSGSYEQYF.